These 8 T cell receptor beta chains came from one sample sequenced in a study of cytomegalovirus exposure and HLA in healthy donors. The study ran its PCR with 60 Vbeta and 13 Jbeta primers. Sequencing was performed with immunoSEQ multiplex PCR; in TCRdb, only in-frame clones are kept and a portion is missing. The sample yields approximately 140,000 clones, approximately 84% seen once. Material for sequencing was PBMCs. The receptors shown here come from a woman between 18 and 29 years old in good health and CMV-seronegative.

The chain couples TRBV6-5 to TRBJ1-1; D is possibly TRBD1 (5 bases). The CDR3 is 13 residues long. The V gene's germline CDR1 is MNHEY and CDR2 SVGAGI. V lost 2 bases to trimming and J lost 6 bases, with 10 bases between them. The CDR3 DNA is TGTGCCAGCAGTTACATAAGGGACTCTGAAGCTTTCTTT. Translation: CASSYIRDSEAFF.

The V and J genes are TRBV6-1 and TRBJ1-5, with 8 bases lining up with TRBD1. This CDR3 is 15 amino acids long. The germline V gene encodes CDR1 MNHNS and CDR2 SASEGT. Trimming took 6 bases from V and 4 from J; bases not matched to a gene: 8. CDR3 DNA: TGTGCCAGCAGAAAGGGACAGGAGAAAAATCAGCCCCAGCATTTT. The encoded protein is CASRKGQEKNQPQHF.

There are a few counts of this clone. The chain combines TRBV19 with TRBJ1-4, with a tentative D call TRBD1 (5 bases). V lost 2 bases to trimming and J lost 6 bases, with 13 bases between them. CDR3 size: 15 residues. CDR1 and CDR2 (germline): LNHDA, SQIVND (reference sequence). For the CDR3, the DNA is TGTGCCAGTAGTATATTGGCAGGGATCGATGAAAAACTGTTTTTT. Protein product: CASSILAGIDEKLFF.

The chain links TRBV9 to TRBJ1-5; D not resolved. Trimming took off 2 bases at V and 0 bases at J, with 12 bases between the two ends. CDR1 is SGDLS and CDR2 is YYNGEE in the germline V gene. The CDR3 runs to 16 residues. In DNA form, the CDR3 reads TGTGCCAGCAGCGTGTCTAAGGAGAATAGCAATCAGCCCCAGCATTTT. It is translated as CASSVSKENSNQPQHF.

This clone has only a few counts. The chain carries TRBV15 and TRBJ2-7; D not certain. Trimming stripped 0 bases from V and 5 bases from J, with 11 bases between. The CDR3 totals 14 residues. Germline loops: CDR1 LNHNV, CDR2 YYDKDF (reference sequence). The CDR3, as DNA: TGTGCCACCAGCAGAGACAGGATTTCCCACGAGCAGTACTTC. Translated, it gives CATSRDRISHEQYF.

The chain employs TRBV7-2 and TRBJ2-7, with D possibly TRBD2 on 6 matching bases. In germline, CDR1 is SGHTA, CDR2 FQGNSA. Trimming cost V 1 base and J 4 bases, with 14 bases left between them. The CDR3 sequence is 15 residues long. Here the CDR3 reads CASSLVGGFEYEQYF. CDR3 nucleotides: TGTGCCAGCAGCTTAGTTGGAGGGTTCGAATACGAGCAGTACTTC.

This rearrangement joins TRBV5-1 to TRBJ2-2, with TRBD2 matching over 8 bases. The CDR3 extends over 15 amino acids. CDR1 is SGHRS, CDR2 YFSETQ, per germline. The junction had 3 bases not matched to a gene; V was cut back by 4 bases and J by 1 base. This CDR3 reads CASSPTSGNTGELFF. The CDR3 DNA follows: TGCGCCAGCAGCCCCACTAGCGGGAACACCGGGGAGCTGTTTTTT.

The CDR3, as DNA: TGTGCCAGCAGGACTTCGACAGGGAACTACGAGCAGTACTTC. This gives the protein CASRTSTGNYEQYF. V gene TRBV2 combines with J gene TRBJ2-7; 7 nucleotides align to TRBD1. This CDR3 region has 14 residues. CDR1 and CDR2 (germline): SNHLY, FYNNEI. Germline trimming cut 6 bases from V and 3 bases from J; bases unmatched to any gene: 8.